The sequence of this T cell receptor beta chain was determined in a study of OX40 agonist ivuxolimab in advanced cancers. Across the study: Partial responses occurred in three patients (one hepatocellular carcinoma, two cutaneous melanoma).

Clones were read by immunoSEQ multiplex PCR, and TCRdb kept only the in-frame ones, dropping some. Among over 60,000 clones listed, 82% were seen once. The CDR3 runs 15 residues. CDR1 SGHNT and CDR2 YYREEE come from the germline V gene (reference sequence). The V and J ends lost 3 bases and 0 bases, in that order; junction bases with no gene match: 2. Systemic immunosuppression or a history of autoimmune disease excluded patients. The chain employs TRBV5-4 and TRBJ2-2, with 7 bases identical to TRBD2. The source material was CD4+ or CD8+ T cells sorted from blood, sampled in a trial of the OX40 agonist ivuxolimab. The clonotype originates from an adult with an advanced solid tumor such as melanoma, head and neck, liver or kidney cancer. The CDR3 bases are TGTGCCAGCAGCTCCGCGGGGGCGAACACCGGGGAGCTGTTTTTT. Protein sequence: CASSSAGANTGELFF.